Each of the 2 T cell receptor beta chains below was sequenced from the same sample in a study of Graves' ophthalmopathy and Graves' hyperthyroidism. RNA transcripts served as template for amplifying TCR beta CDR3 sequences. RT-PCR was first run with HTBI primers, then multiplex PCR in a second round. Each CDR3 protein is one row after TCRdb ran MiXCR on the multiplex PCR reads. The profile covers about 660,000 distinct CDR3 sequences, with approximately 39% appearing a single time and 2.5% to 3.5% taken by the ten largest. Sequenced input: peripheral blood. These receptors were collected from an adult man with Graves' ophthalmopathy.

This clonotype has at least ten counts. The V call is TRBV10-3, the J call TRBJ1-2, with D tentatively TRBD1 (5 bases). V was shortened by 10 bases and J by 2 bases, with 14 bases between the two germline ends. The CDR3 sequence is 13 residues long. Germline CDR1 reads ENHRY; CDR2 reads SYGVKD. In nucleotides, the CDR3 is TGTGCCAGCGGAGACAGCGCCAACTATGGCTACACCTTC. Its translation is CASGDSANYGYTF.

The table lists this clonotype with many counts. This rearrangement joins TRBV29-1 to TRBJ2-7; TRBD1 matches at 9 bases. V was clipped by 6 bases and J by 2 bases; unmatched bases: 5. CDR1 SQVTM and CDR2 ANQGSEA come from the germline V gene. CDR3 size: 13 residues. CDR3 bases: TGCAGCGTCGGGACAGGGTCTACCTACGAGCAGTACTTC. Translating gives CSVGTGSTYEQYF.